These 15 T cell receptor beta chains share one sample of origin, sequenced in a study of tumor-infiltrating lymphocytes in primary liver carcinoma. Starting material of around 460 ng total RNA yielded TCR beta cDNA via a constant-region primer. Libraries of TCR beta came from three nested multiplex PCR rounds with slightly modified ARM-PCR. The first two PCR rounds used TRBV1-TRBV30 forward primers with a C-beta reverse primer, roughly 10 cycles each. TCRdb re-called the multiplex PCR reads through MiXCR, storing one row per CDR3 protein. The data contain roughly 190,000 distinct CDR3 sequences, just under 85% of them singletons. Between roughly 20 and 31 mg of unsorted bulk tissue served as the source from which RNA and DNA were co-extracted. Material for sequencing was tumor tissue from primary liver carcinoma. These receptors were obtained from a man in his forties with primary liver carcinoma and hepatitis B virus infection.

With respect to this clonotype: One junction end does not reproduce the germline sequence, and a read error may be involved. The chain joins TRBV29-1 to TRBJ2-1; 15 bases are a match to TRBD2. This CDR3 has 16 residues. From germline, CDR1 is SQVTM and CDR2 ANQGSEA. The CDR3 loop reads CSVKPSGTSGRNEQFF. DNA of the CDR3: TGCAGCGTTAAACCGTCCGGGACTAGCGGGAGGAATGAGCAGTTTTTC.

The chain carries TRBV10-3 and TRBJ2-6; tentatively, D is TRBD1 or TRBD2 (6 bases each). The germline V gene has CDR1 ENHRY and CDR2 SYGVKD. V lost 4 bases and J lost 0, with 16 bases in between. The CDR3 runs 18 residues. The CDR3: CAISGLRGVDSGANVLTF. In DNA, the CDR3 is TGTGCCATCAGTGGTTTGAGGGGGGTAGACTCTGGGGCCAACGTCCTGACTTTC.

A remark on this clonotype: With a much larger clone just one base away, this may be a read error. The rearrangement links TRBV28 to TRBJ1-3; 9 nucleotides agree with TRBD1. The CDR3 is 15 amino acids. The germline V gene encodes CDR1 MDHEN and CDR2 SYDVKM. The CDR3 sequence: CACSFGQGFGNTIYF. CDR3 sequence (DNA): TGTGCCTGCAGCTTTGGACAGGGGTTCGGAAACACCATATATTTT.

This sequence joins TRBV6-2 or TRBV6-3 and TRBJ1-2, with no clear D. The CDR3 totals 13 residues. Germline assignment: CDR1 MNHEY and CDR2 SVGEGT. The V end was cut by 6 bases, the J end by 7 bases, with 15 bases between. Written as DNA, the CDR3 is TGTGCCAGCAGCCCCCGGAGCAGCTGTGGCTACACCTTC. Its translation is CASSPRSSCGYTF.

This clonotype was counted once. The junction does not match germline at one end; this may be a read error. V is TRBV29-1 and J is TRBJ2-1; 11 nucleotides agree with TRBD2. Germline V gene data show CDR1 as SQVTM and CDR2 as ANQGSEA. The CDR3 contains 15 residues. The DNA for the CDR3 is TGCAGCGTTGATAGCGGGAGGGCAACCTACAATGAGCATTTCTTC. Residues: CSVDSGRATYNEHFF.

The chain joins TRBV5-4 to TRBJ1-2, with TRBD1 as a possible D gene (5 bases). CDR3 length equals 14 residues. CDR1 is SGHNT and CDR2 is YYREEE in the germline V gene (reference sequence). CDR3 nucleotides: TGTGTCAGGAGCTCGGACATTTCCTCTAGTGGCTACACCTTC. As protein: CVRSSDISSSGYTF.

This clonotype was observed a single time. One base away lies a much larger clone, so this may be a sequencing read error. The gene calls are TRBV7-8 and TRBJ2-5, with D perhaps TRBD2 (6 bases). Germline V gives CDR1 SGHVS, CDR2 FQNEAQ. CDR3 length equals 13 residues. Here the CDR3 reads CASTTVGGETQHF. CDR3 coding DNA: TGTGCCAGCACCACCGTGGGGGGTGAGACCCAGCACTTC.

Turning to this clonotype: One end of the junction fails to match germline, which may point to a read error. The V and J genes are TRBV6-5 and TRBJ1-2; 7 positions match TRBD1. CDR1 is MNHEY, CDR2 SVGAGI, per germline. The CDR3 is 13 residues long. The CDR3: CASSKTGEEGYTF. Written as DNA, the CDR3 is TGTGCTAGCAGTAAAACAGGGGAAGAAGGCTACACCTTC.

The chain employs TRBV6-1 and TRBJ2-3, with D possibly matching TRBD2 (6 bases). V was trimmed by 8 bases and J by 7 bases, leaving 19 bases between them. This CDR3 contains 14 residues. The germline V gene encodes CDR1 MNHNS and CDR2 SASEGT. DNA for the CDR3: TGTGCCAGCGGACTATCGGAAGAAACATATACGCAGTATTTT. Encoded protein: CASGLSEETYTQYF.

The chain combines TRBV6-1 with TRBJ2-7, with D perhaps TRBD1 (6 bases). V lost 8 bases and J 4 bases, leaving 18 bases between the germline ends. This CDR3 has 14 amino acids. CDR1 MNHNS and CDR2 SASEGT come from the germline V gene. The CDR3 sequence: CASLRTDLRYEQYF. Here the CDR3 DNA reads TGTGCCAGCCTCAGGACAGATTTAAGATACGAGCAGTACTTC.

The sample holds one count of this clonotype. The junction differs from germline at one of its ends, possibly a read error. V gene TRBV6-5 combines with J gene TRBJ2-1; D might be TRBD1 or TRBD2, each matching 5 bases. The CDR3 has 16 amino acids. Germline lookup yields CDR1 MNHEY and CDR2 SVGAGI. Here the CDR3 reads CASSLGPSGYYNDQIF. As DNA, the CDR3 is TGTGCCAGCAGTCTGGGGCCCAGCGGCTACTACAATGACCAGATCTTC.

As to this clonotype: One end of the junction is discordant with germline, which a read error may explain. V is TRBV29-1 and J is TRBJ1-6, with D uncertain. The CDR3 loop spans 12 amino acids. Germline V gives CDR1 SQVTM, CDR2 ANQGSEA. CDR3 bases: TGCAGCGTTGCTCAGTTTAATTCCCCCCTCCACTTT. It encodes CSVAQFNSPLHF.

Regarding this clonotype: This may be a read error: a much more frequent sequence differs by one nucleotide. The rearrangement links TRBV24-1 to TRBJ2-5, with TRBD1 matching 10 bases. There are 16 residues in the CDR3. Germline CDR1 KGHDR, CDR2 SFDVKD. CDR3 in amino acids: CPTSDARDRGQETQYF. CDR3 in DNA: TGTCCCACCAGTGATGCCCGGGACAGGGGCCAAGAGACCCAGTACTTC.

As for this clonotype: The junction departs from germline at one end; a sequencing error may be responsible. V and J are TRBV10-3 and TRBJ2-5; a possible D gene is TRBD1 (6 bases). CDR1 is ENHRY, CDR2 SYGVKD, per germline. This CDR3 has 14 residues. The CDR3 DNA reads as TGTGCTATCAGTGAAGGGCAGGCAGGGGAGATCCAGTACTTC. Protein product: CAISEGQAGEIQYF.

The rearrangement uses TRBV5-5 and TRBJ1-5, with D possibly matching TRBD1 (5 bases). The CDR3 runs to 15 residues. Germline assignment: CDR1 SGHKS and CDR2 YYEKEE (reference sequence). V was clipped by 4 bases and J by 8 bases, with 19 bases between them. The chain's CDR3 is CASSILGRDDKPQHF. CDR3 in DNA: TGTGCCAGCAGCATCTTGGGCAGGGATGATAAGCCCCAGCATTTT. Complete variable domain (other parts from reference TRBV5-5 and TRBJ1-5): DAGVTQSPTHLIKTRGQQVTLRCSPISGHKSVSWYQQVLGQGPQFIFQYYEKEERGRGNFPDRFSARQFPNYSSELNVNALLLGDSALYLCASSILGRDDKPQHFGDGTRLSIL.